The 3 T cell receptor beta chains below were found in one sample sequenced in a study of CD4 T cells in relation to SARS-CoV-2 and coronaviruses. This table comes from immunoSEQ multiplex PCR, and its TCRdb copy is limited to in-frame clones, with some not included. Among tens of thousands of clones listed, roughly 90% were seen once. CD4+ T cells from unexposed donors were obtained before the COVID-19 pandemic (2011-2018). Material for sequencing was memory CD4+ T cells from PBMCs. The source is a human donor in good health.

This chain connects TRBV27 to TRBJ2-1; D may match TRBD1 or TRBD2 (6 bases each). The germline V gene encodes CDR1 MNHEY and CDR2 SMNVEV (reference sequence). V dropped 6 bases and J dropped 7 bases, with 16 bases sitting between them. CDR3 length equals 14 residues. The CDR3 nucleotides are TGTGCCAGCAGCAGACTCGGAGGGGGGAATGAGCAGTTCTTC. It encodes CASSRLGGGNEQFF.

This clone was observed a few times. This chain connects TRBV27 to TRBJ2-6; D is unclear. The CDR3 is made up of 22 amino acids. V was pared by 5 bases and J by 1 base, with 30 bases between. Germline lookup yields CDR1 MNHEY and CDR2 SMNVEV (reference sequence). The CDR3: CASSPSWRFTYKGASGANVLTF. For the CDR3, the DNA is TGTGCCAGCAGTCCGTCCTGGCGATTCACATATAAAGGAGCGTCTGGGGCCAACGTCCTGACTTTC.

This chain uses TRBV28 with TRBJ2-5, with 13 bases fitting TRBD2. CDR1 is MDHEN, CDR2 SYDVKM, per germline. The ends lost 7 bases at V and 1 base at J; junction bases unmatched: 12. CDR3 length equals 18 residues. For the CDR3, the DNA is TGTGCCAGCACCAGACTAGCGGGAGGCTTAAGATTCCAAGAGACCCAGTACTTC. Protein: CASTRLAGGLRFQETQYF.